This T cell receptor beta chain was retrieved from a study of T cells after yellow fever vaccination. Conversion of TCR transcripts into cDNA relied on 5'RACE template switching, which added a universal primer site and UMIs. One entry per CDR3 protein results from TCRdb running MiXCR on the 5' RACE reads. The sample yields hundreds of thousands of distinct CDR3 sequences, 15% to 20% seen once. A few counts support this clonotype. The CDR3 consists of 12 residues. CDR1 ENHRY and CDR2 SYGVKD come from the germline V gene. Trimming removed 10 bases from V and 4 bases from J, with 14 bases in between. This clonotype originated in a man aged 25 to 40 who received the YFV17D yellow fever vaccine. The V call is TRBV10-3, the J call TRBJ2-7; tentative D call: TRBD1 (6 bases). The material sequenced was PBMCs, taken 15 days after the yellow fever booster vaccination. The CDR3 nucleotides are TGTGCCACCAGGGACACGCGGTACGAGCAGTACTTC. Amino acid sequence: CATRDTRYEQYF.